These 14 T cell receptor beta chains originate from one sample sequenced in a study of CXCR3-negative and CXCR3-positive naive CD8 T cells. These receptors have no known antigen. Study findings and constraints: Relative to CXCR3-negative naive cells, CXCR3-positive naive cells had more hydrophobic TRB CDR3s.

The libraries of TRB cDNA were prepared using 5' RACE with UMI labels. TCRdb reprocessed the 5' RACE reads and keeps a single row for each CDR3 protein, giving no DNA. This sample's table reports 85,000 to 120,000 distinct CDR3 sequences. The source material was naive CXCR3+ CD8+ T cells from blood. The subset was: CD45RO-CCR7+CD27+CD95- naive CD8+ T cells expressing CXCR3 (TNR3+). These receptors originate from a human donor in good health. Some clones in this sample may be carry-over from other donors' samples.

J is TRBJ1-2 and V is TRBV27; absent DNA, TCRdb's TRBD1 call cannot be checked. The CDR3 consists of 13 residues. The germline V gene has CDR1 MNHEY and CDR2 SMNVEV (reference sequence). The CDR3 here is CASRHGVGYGYTF.

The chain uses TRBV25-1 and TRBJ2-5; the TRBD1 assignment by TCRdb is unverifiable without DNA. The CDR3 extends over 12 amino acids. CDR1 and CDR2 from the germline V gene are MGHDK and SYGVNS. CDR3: CASSATGTGRDF.

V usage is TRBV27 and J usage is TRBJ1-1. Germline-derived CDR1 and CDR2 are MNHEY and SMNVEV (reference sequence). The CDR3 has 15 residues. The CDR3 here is CASSMIPDQNTEAFF.

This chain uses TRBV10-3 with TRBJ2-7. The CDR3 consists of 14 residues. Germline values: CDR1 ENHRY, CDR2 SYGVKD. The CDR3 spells CAIRPTTTSYEQYF.

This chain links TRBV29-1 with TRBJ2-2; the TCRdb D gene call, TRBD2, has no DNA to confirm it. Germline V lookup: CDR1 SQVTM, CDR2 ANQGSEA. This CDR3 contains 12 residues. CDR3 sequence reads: CSALDITGELFF.

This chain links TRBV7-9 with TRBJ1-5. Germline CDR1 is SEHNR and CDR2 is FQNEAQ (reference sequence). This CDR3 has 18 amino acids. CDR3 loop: CASSLDFSAGYSNQPQHF.

CDR3 sequence: CATAGGYEQYF. The chain links TRBV2 to TRBJ2-7; TCRdb names TRBD2, which stays unverified in the absence of DNA. The CDR3 length is 11 residues. Germline assignment: CDR1 SNHLY and CDR2 FYNNEI.

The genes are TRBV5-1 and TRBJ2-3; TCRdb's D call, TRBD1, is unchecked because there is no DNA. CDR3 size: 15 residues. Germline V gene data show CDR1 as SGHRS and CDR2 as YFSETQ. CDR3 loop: CASSLVGGGADTQYF.

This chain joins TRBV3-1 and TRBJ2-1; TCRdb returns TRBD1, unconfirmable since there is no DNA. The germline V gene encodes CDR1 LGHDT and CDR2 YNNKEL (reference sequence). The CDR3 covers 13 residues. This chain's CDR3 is CASSIITGEEQFF.

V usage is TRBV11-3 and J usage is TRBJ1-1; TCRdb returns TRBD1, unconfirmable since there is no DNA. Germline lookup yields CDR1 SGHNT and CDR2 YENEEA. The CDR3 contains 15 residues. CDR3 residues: CASSLGWTENTEAFF.

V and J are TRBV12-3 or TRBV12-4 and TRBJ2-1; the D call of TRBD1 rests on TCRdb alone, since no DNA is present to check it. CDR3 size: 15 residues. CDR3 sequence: CASSYSWTGYNEQFF.

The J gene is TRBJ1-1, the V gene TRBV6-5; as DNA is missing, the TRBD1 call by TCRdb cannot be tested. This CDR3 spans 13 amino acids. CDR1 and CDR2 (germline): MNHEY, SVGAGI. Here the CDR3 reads CASSTGHLTEAFF.

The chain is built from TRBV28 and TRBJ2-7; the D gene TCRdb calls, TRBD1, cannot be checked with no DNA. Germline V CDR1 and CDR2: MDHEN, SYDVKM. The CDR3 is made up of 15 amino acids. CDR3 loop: CASSFRGQLSYEQYF.

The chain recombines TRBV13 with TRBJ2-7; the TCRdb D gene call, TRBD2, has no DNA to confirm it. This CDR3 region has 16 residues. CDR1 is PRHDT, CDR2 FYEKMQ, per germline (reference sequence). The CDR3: CASSVGLSSGNYEQYF.